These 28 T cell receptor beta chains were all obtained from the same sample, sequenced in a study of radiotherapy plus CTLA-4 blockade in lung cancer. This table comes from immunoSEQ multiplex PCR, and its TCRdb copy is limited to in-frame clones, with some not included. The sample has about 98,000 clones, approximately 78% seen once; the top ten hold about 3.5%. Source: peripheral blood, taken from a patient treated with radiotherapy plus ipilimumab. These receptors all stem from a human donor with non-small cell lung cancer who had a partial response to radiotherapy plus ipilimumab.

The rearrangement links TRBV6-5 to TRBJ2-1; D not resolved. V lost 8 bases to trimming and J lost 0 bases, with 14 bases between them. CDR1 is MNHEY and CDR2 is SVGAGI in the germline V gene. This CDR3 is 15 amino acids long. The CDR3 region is CASENPISSYNEQFF. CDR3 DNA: TGTGCCAGCGAGAACCCGATAAGCTCCTACAATGAGCAGTTCTTC.

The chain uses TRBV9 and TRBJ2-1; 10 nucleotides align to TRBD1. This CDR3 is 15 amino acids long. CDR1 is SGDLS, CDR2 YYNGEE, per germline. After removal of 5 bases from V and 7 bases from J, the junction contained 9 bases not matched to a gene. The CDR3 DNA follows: TGTGCCAGCAGTACGATGGACAGGGGGAGGAATGAGCAGTTCTTC. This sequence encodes CASSTMDRGRNEQFF. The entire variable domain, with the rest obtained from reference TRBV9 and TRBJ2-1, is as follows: DSGVTQTPKHLITATGQRVTLRCSPRSGDLSVYWYQQSLDQGLQFLIQYYNGEERAKGNILERFSAQQFPDLHSELNLSSLELGDSALYFCASSTMDRGRNEQFFGPGTRLTVL.

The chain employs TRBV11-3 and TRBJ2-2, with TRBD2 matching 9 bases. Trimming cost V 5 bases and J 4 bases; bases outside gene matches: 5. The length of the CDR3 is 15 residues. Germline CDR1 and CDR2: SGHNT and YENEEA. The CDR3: CASSRTSGRTGELFF. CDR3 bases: TGTGCCAGCAGCCGTACTAGCGGGCGCACCGGGGAGCTGTTTTTT.

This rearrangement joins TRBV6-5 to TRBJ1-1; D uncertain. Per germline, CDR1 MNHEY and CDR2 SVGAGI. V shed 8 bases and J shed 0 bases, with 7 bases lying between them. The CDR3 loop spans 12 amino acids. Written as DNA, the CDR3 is TGTGCCAGCCTTGTTTTGAACACTGAAGCTTTCTTT. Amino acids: CASLVLNTEAFF.

The CDR3 DNA reads TGTGCCAGCAGCCGGGAGGGTAGGGGCTACGAGCAGTACTTC. Amino acids: CASSREGRGYEQYF. The chain joins TRBV11-3 to TRBJ2-7; 8 nucleotides agree with TRBD2. This CDR3 comprises 14 residues. The V gene's germline CDR1 is SGHNT and CDR2 YENEEA. V was clipped by 5 bases and J by 3 bases; unmatched bases: 6.

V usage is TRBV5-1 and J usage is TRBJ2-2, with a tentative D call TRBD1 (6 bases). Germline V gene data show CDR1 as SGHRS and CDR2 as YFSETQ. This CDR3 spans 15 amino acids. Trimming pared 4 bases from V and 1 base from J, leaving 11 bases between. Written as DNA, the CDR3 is TGCGCCAGCAGCGACCCGGGACAGAACACCGGGGAGCTGTTTTTT. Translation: CASSDPGQNTGELFF. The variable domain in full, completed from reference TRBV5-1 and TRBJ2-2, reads KAGVTQTPRYLIKTRGQQVTLSCSPISGHRSVSWYQQTPGQGLQFLFEYFSETQRNKGNFPGRFSGRQFSNSRSEMNVSTLELGDSALYLCASSDPGQNTGELFFGEGSRLTVL.

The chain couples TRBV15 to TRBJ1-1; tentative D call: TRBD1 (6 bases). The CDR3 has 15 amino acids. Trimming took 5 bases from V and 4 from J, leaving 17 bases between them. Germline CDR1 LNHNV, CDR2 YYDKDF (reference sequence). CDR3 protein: CATSAFRGEGTEAFF. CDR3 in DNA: TGTGCCACCAGCGCCTTCAGGGGTGAAGGCACTGAAGCTTTCTTT.

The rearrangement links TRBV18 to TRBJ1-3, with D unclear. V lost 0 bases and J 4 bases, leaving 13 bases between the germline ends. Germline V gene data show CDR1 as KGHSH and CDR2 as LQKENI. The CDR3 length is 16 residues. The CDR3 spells CASSPPRLDSGNTIYF. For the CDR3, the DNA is TGTGCCAGCTCACCACCCCGGTTAGATTCCGGAAACACCATATATTTT.

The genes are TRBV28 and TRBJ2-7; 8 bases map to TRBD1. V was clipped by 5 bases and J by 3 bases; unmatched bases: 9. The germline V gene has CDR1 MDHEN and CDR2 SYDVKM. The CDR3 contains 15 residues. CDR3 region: CASSPGTGNRYEQYF. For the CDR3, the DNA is TGTGCCAGCAGTCCTGGGACAGGAAACCGCTACGAGCAGTACTTC.

CDR3 residues: CASRRQGGNQPQHF. The CDR3 DNA follows: TGTGCCAGCCGGAGACAGGGCGGCAATCAGCCCCAGCATTTT. The J gene is TRBJ1-5, the V gene TRBV2, with TRBD1 matching 7 bases. Germline V lookup: CDR1 SNHLY, CDR2 FYNNEI. Trimming removed 8 bases from V and 2 bases from J; junction bases left unmatched: 6. The CDR3 extends over 14 amino acids.

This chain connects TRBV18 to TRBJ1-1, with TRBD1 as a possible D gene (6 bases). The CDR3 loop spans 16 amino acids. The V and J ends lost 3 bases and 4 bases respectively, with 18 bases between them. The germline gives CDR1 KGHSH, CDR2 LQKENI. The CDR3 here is CASSPLQQGSSTEAFF. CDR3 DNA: TGTGCCAGCTCACCCCTCCAACAGGGTTCGTCCACTGAAGCTTTCTTT.

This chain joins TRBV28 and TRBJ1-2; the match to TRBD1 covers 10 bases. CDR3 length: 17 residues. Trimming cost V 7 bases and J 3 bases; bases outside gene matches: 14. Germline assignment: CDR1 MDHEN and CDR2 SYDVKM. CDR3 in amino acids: CASTQDRGRSSYYGYTF. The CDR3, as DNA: TGTGCCAGCACCCAAGACAGGGGGCGATCCTCCTACTATGGCTACACCTTC.

CDR3: CASSLAGGANGEQYF. In DNA form, the CDR3 reads TGCGCCAGCAGCTTGGCAGGGGGCGCGAACGGCGAGCAGTACTTC. V and J are TRBV5-1 and TRBJ2-7, with 8 bases aligning to TRBD1. The germline V gene encodes CDR1 SGHRS and CDR2 YFSETQ. This CDR3 comprises 15 residues. After removal of 0 bases from V and 6 bases from J, the junction contained 8 bases not matched to a gene.

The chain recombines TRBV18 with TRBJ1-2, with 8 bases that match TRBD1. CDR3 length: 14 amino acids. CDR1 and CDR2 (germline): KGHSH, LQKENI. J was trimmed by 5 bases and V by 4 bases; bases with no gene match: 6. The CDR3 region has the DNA TGTGCCAGCTCACAGCGGACAGGGTCGTATGGCTACACCTTC. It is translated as CASSQRTGSYGYTF.

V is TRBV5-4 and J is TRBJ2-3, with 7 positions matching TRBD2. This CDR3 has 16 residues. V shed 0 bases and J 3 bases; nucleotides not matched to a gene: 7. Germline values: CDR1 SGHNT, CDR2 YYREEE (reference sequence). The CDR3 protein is CASSLEVAGVTDTQYF. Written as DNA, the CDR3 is TGTGCCAGCAGCTTGGAGGTAGCGGGCGTGACAGATACGCAGTATTTT. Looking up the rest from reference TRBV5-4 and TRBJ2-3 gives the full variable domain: ETGVTQSPTHLIKTRGQQVTLRCSSQSGHNTVSWYQQALGQGPQFIFQYYREEENGRGNFPPRFSGLQFPNYSSELNVNALELDDSALYLCASSLEVAGVTDTQYFGPGTRLTVL.

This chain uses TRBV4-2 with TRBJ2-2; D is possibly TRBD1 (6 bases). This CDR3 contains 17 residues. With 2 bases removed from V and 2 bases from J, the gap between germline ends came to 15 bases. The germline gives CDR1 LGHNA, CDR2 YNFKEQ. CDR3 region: CASSQPRTEDNTGELFF. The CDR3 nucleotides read TGTGCCAGCAGCCAACCGCGGACAGAAGACAACACCGGGGAGCTGTTTTTT.

In DNA form, the CDR3 reads TGTGCCAGCAGCTTGGCGGGAGGAGATACGCAGTATTTT. Translating gives CASSLAGGDTQYF. The chain uses TRBV5-4 and TRBJ2-3; 7 bases map to TRBD2. The V gene end was trimmed by 0 bases and the J gene end by 5 bases; junction bases not matched to a gene: 0. The germline V gene has CDR1 SGHNT and CDR2 YYREEE (reference sequence). The CDR3 is 13 amino acids.

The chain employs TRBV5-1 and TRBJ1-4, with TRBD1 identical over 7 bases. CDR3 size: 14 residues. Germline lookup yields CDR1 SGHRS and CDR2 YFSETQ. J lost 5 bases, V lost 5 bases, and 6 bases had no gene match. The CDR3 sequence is CASRNQQGNEKLFF. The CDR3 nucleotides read TGCGCCAGCAGGAATCAACAGGGGAATGAAAAACTGTTTTTT. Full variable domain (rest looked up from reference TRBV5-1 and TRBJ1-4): KAGVTQTPRYLIKTRGQQVTLSCSPISGHRSVSWYQQTPGQGLQFLFEYFSETQRNKGNFPGRFSGRQFSNSRSEMNVSTLELGDSALYLCASRNQQGNEKLFFGSGTQLSVL.

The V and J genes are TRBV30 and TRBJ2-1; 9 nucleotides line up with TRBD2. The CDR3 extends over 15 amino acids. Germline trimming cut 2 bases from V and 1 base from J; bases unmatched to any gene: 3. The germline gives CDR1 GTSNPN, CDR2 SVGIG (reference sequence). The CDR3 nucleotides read TGTGCCTGGAGTCGGACTAGCGCTTCCTACAATGAGCAGTTCTTC. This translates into CAWSRTSASYNEQFF.

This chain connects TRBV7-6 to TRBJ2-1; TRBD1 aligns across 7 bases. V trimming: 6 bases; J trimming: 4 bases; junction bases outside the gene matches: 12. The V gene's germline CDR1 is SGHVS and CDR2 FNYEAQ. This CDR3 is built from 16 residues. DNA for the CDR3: TGTGCCAGCAGTCGCGCCGGGACAGTGCTATACAATGAGCAGTTCTTC. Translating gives CASSRAGTVLYNEQFF.

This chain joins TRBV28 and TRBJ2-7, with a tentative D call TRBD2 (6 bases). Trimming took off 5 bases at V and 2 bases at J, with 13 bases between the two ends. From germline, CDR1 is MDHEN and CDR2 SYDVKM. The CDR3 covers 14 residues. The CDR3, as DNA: TGTGCCAGCAGTCCCGTTGGGGGGACCTACGAGCAGTACTTC. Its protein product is CASSPVGGTYEQYF.

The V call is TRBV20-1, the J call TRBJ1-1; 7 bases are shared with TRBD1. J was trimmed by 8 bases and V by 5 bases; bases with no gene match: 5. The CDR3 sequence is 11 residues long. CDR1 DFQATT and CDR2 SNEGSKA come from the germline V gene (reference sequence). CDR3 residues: CSALTGAEAFF. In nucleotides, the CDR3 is TGCAGTGCTCTCACAGGGGCCGAAGCTTTCTTT.

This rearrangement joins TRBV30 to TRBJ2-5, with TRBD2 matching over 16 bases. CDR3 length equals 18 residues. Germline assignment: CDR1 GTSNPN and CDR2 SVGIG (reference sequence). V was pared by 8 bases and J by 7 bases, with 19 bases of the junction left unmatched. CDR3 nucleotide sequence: TGTGCCCGAACGAACCGCCCGGGACTAGCGGGAGGGGTTGGGACCCAGTACTTC. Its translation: CARTNRPGLAGGVGTQYF. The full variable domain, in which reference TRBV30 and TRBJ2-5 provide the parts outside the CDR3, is SQTIHQWPATLVQPVGSPLSLECTVEGTSNPNLYWYRQAAGRGLQLLFYSVGIGQISSEVPQNLSASRPQDRQFILSSKKLLLSDSGFYLCARTNRPGLAGGVGTQYFGPGTRLLVL.

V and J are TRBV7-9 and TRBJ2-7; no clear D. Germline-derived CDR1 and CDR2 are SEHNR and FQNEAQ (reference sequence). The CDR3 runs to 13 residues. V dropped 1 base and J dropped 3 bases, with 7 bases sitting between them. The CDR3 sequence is CASSLGLSYEQYF. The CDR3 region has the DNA TGTGCCAGCAGCTTAGGTCTAAGCTACGAGCAGTACTTC. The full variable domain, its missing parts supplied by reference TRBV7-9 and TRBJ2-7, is DTGVSQNPRHKITKRGQNVTFRCDPISEHNRLYWYRQTLGQGPEFLTYFQNEAQLEKSRLLSDRFSAERPKGSFSTLEIQRTEQGDSAMYLCASSLGLSYEQYFGPGTRLTVT.

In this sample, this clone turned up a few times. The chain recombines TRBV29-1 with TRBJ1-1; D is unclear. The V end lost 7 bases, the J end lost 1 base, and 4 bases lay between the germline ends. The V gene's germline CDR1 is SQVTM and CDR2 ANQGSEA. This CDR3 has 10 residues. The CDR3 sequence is CSAQNTEAFF. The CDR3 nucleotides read TGCAGCGCCCAGAACACTGAAGCTTTCTTT. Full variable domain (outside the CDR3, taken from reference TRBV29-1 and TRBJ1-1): SAVISQKPSRDICQRGTSLTIQCQVDSQVTMMFWYRQQPGQSLTLIATANQGSEATYESGFVIDKFPISRPNLTFSTLTVSNMSPEDSSIYLCSAQNTEAFFGQGTRLTVV.

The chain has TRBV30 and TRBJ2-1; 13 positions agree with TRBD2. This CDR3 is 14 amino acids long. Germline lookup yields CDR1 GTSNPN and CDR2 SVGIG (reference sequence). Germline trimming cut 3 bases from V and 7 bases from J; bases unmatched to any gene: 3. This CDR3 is CAWSGLAGVNEQFF. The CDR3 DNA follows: TGTGCCTGGAGCGGACTAGCGGGAGTGAATGAGCAGTTCTTC.

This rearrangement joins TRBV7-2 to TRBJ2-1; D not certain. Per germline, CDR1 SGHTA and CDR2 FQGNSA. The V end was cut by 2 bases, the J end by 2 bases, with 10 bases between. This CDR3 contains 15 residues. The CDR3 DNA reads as TGTGCCAGCAGCTTACAACTATCCCCCTACAATGAGCAGTTCTTC. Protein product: CASSLQLSPYNEQFF.

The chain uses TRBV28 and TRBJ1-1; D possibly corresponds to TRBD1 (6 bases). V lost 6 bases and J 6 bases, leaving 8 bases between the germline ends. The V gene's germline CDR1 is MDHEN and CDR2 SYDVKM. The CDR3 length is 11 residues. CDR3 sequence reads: CASRNRAEAFF. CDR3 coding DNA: TGTGCCAGCAGGAACAGGGCTGAAGCTTTCTTT.